These 27 T cell receptor beta chains were all obtained from the same sample, sequenced in a study of blood T cells in healthy people across ages. A sample-barcoded 5' primer and a J-beta primer mix were used in a second PCR of roughly 7 to 12 cycles. A single record per CDR3 protein comes from TCRdb applying MiXCR to the 5' RACE reads. This table has 850,000 to 1,100,000 distinct CDR3 sequences, 30% to 40% appearing once. The specimen sequenced was blood. These receptors all stem from a man in his late teens or twenties in good health.

A word on this clonotype: A much larger clone differs from this one at a single base, so this may be a read error. The V and J genes are TRBV6-5 and TRBJ2-7, with D possibly being TRBD1 (6 bases). The tail of the sequence fits TRBJ2-5 better, so the J call may be wrong. This CDR3 comprises 14 residues. CDR1 MNHEY and CDR2 SVGAGI come from the germline V gene. CDR3 sequence reads: CASSSGHRQETQYF. Here the CDR3 DNA reads TGTGCCAGCAGTTCGGGACACAGGCAAGAGACCCAGTACTTC.

This clonotype was picked up a small number of times. The chain employs TRBV7-9 and TRBJ1-2; TRBD1 matches at 10 bases. Germline V gene sequence: CDR1 SEHNR, CDR2 FQNEAQ (reference sequence). J was trimmed by 7 bases and V by 4 bases; bases with no gene match: 3. CDR3 length: 13 amino acids. CDR3 loop: CASSSDRGFGYTF. The CDR3 coding sequence is TGTGCCAGCAGCTCGGACAGGGGGTTTGGCTACACCTTC.

This clonotype turned up a few times. The V call is TRBV7-2, the J call TRBJ2-4, with D tentatively TRBD2 (6 bases). The J call may be in error: the DNA end matches TRBJ2-5 better. This CDR3 is built from 15 residues. Germline V CDR1 and CDR2: SGHTA, FQGNSA. CDR3 nucleotide sequence: TGTGCCAGCAGCCTCCGACTAGACACCAAAGAGACCCAGTACTTC. It is translated as CASSLRLDTKETQYF.

This chain connects TRBV7-2 to TRBJ1-2; D is ambiguous. The CDR3 has 13 amino acids. The V and J ends lost 3 bases and 4 bases respectively, with 9 bases between them. CDR1 is SGHTA, CDR2 FQGNSA, per germline. In nucleotides, the CDR3 is TGTGCCAGCAGCTTTGACACGACCTATGGCTACACCTTC. Translated: CASSFDTTYGYTF.

Only a few counts were recorded for this clonotype. This rearrangement joins TRBV25-1 to TRBJ2-1, with TRBD2 matching 8 bases. The germline V gene encodes CDR1 MGHDK and CDR2 SYGVNS. The CDR3 loop spans 16 amino acids. V was clipped by 3 bases and J by 7 bases; unmatched bases: 11. Written as DNA, the CDR3 is TGTGCCAGCAGTGATTTAGGGACTAGGCGGAGGAATGAGCAGTTCTTC. This codes for CASSDLGTRRRNEQFF.

V usage is TRBV12-3 or TRBV12-4 and J usage is TRBJ2-7; D is perhaps TRBD1 (5 bases). With 7 bases removed from V and 0 bases from J, the gap between germline ends came to 13 bases. CDR3 length: 14 residues. The chain's CDR3 is CASKDTKSSYEQYF. DNA for the CDR3: TGTGCCAGCAAGGACACCAAATCCTCCTACGAGCAGTACTTC.

The J gene is TRBJ1-1, the V gene TRBV29-1, with 12 bases lining up with TRBD1. Germline V lookup: CDR1 SQVTM, CDR2 ANQGSEA. V trimming: 7 bases; J trimming: 4 bases; junction bases outside the gene matches: 4. The CDR3 covers 13 residues. The DNA of the CDR3 is TGCAGCGCCCGGGGACAGGGGGCCACTGAAGCTTTCTTT. This encodes CSARGQGATEAFF.

The genes are TRBV7-9 and TRBJ1-2, with D uncertain. V was trimmed by 5 bases and J by 2 bases, leaving 9 bases between them. CDR1 and CDR2 (germline): SEHNR, FQNEAQ (reference sequence). CDR3 size: 13 residues. CDR3 DNA: TGTGCCAGCAGCAATACAGACAACTATGGCTACACCTTC. It specifies CASSNTDNYGYTF. Full variable domain (missing parts from reference TRBV7-9 and TRBJ1-2): DTGVSQNPRHKITKRGQNVTFRCDPISEHNRLYWYRQTLGQGPEFLTYFQNEAQLEKSRLLSDRFSAERPKGSFSTLEIQRTEQGDSAMYLCASSNTDNYGYTFGSGTRLTVV.

The V call is TRBV4-1, the J call TRBJ2-7; no clear D gene. The J call may be in error: the DNA end matches TRBJ2-5 better. The CDR3 contains 16 residues. Germline V gene sequence: CDR1 MGHRA, CDR2 YSYEKL. DNA for the CDR3: TGCGCCAGCAGCCAAGATAGAGGCCATCTTGGGGAGACCCAGTACTTC. Translated: CASSQDRGHLGETQYF.

The chain combines TRBV6-5 with TRBJ2-5; D call uncertain. The germline gives CDR1 MNHEY, CDR2 SVGAGI. V was pared by 7 bases and J by 11 bases, with 14 bases between. CDR3 size: 11 residues. CDR3 in amino acids: CASTSYDEQYF. In DNA form, the CDR3 reads TGTGCCAGCACTTCGTACGATGAGCAGTACTTC.

This clonotype was counted between two and nine times. The chain employs TRBV6-2 or TRBV6-3 and TRBJ1-2; tentative D call: TRBD1 (5 bases). Germline loops: CDR1 MNHEY, CDR2 SVGEGT. Trimming cost V 2 bases and J 1 base, with 11 bases left between them. The CDR3 consists of 15 residues. The CDR3 is CASSYKRQSNYGYTF. The CDR3 nucleotides read TGTGCCAGCAGTTACAAGCGACAGAGTAACTATGGCTACACCTTC.

This chain connects TRBV14 to TRBJ2-3; D is unclear. The V gene's germline CDR1 is SGHDN and CDR2 FVKESK. Trimming stripped 2 bases from V and 5 bases from J, with 17 bases between. The CDR3 runs to 16 residues. CDR3 sequence: CASSQIRGAKGDTQYF. The DNA for the CDR3 is TGTGCCAGCAGCCAAATTCGTGGAGCTAAGGGAGATACGCAGTATTTT.

Points on this clonotype: A read error may be the cause here, since a much bigger clone is one base away. This chain links TRBV6-4 with TRBJ2-3; D tentatively fits TRBD1 or TRBD2 (5 bases each). Germline-derived CDR1 and CDR2 are MRHNA and SNTAGT. This CDR3 is 15 amino acids long. The germline V and J ends were trimmed by 5 bases and 6 bases, with 18 bases remaining between them. CDR3 nucleotide sequence: TGTGCCAGCAGTAGGGCTAGAGGGGCCCCGGATACGCAGTATTTT. Its translation is CASSRARGAPDTQYF.

The J gene is TRBJ1-2, the V gene TRBV20-1; TRBD1 might be the D (6 bases). The CDR3 sequence is 15 residues long. CDR1 and CDR2 (germline): DFQATT, SNEGSKA (reference sequence). V gave up 0 bases and J gave up 2 bases, with 13 bases separating them. The CDR3 sequence: CSAREIWGGNYGYTF. Here the CDR3 DNA reads TGCAGTGCTAGAGAGATTTGGGGGGGCAACTATGGCTACACCTTC.

This sequence joins TRBV6-5 and TRBJ1-2, with TRBD1 as a possible D gene (6 bases). Germline V CDR1 and CDR2: MNHEY, SVGAGI. The CDR3 extends over 16 amino acids. The V gene lost 6 bases and the J gene lost 0 bases, with 17 bases spanning the gap. In nucleotides, the CDR3 is TGTGCCAGCAGCTCCTTGACAGGAGGAGCTAACTATGGCTACACCTTC. It codes for CASSSLTGGANYGYTF.

The chain couples TRBV28 to TRBJ1-2, with D maybe TRBD1 (5 bases). Trimming took 7 bases from V and 4 from J, leaving 10 bases between them. The CDR3 contains 12 residues. Germline CDR1 and CDR2: MDHEN and SYDVKM. Written as DNA, the CDR3 is TGTGCCAGCACCGACAGCGTCTATGGCTACACCTTC. Its translation is CASTDSVYGYTF.

A few counts support this clonotype. The chain carries TRBV6-2 or TRBV6-3 and TRBJ1-5; D unresolved. Trimming shortened V by 8 bases and J by 4 bases, and 12 bases separated the two germline ends. Per germline, CDR1 MNHEY and CDR2 SVGEGT. The CDR3 runs to 13 residues. CDR3 residues: CASLQSGNQPQHF. For the CDR3, the DNA is TGTGCCAGCCTACAGAGCGGAAATCAGCCCCAGCATTTT.

The rearrangement uses TRBV4-2 and TRBJ1-2, with 7 bases matching TRBD1. CDR1 is LGHNA, CDR2 YNFKEQ, per germline. The CDR3 is made up of 17 amino acids. Trimming took 3 bases from V and 5 from J; bases not matched to a gene: 15. The CDR3 DNA is TGTGCCAGCAGCCACCTCCTAAGTCAGGGGGAATCTTATGGCTACACCTTC. Its translation: CASSHLLSQGESYGYTF.

As regards this clonotype: A read error may produce the germline difference seen at one junction end. The rearrangement uses TRBV27 and TRBJ2-5; 7 nucleotides match TRBD1. Germline V CDR1 and CDR2: MNHEY, SMNVEV (reference sequence). This CDR3 contains 14 residues. The CDR3 DNA follows: TGTGCCAGCAGTTTTCGACCAACAGGGGAGACCCGGTACTTC. Protein sequence: CASSFRPTGETRYF.

In its sample, this clonotype was seen a few times. The chain carries TRBV4-1 and TRBJ2-3, with D perhaps TRBD1 (5 bases). V shed 0 bases and J shed 4 bases, with 17 bases lying between them. The CDR3 is made up of 17 amino acids. The germline CDR1 and CDR2 sequences are MGHRA and YSYEKL. The CDR3 nucleotides read TGCGCCAGCAGCCAAGATGGGGCAGGGTCCGAGGCAGATACGCAGTATTTT. This translates into CASSQDGAGSEADTQYF.

The rearrangement uses TRBV30 and TRBJ2-5, with 7 bases fitting TRBD1. The DNA end lines up better with TRBJ2-7; the J call may be wrong. Germline loops: CDR1 GTSNPN, CDR2 SVGIG (reference sequence). CDR3 length equals 13 residues. CDR3 bases: TGTGCCTGGAGTGTGACAGGGCTGCGCGAGCAGTACTTC. This gives the protein CAWSVTGLREQYF.

The table lists this clonotype with many counts. The chain is built from TRBV3-1 and TRBJ1-2; D uncertain. The ends were cut back, 7 bases at V and 7 bases at J, with 19 bases in the middle. There are 14 residues in the CDR3. Looked up from germline, CDR1 is LGHDT and CDR2 is YNNKEL (reference sequence). The CDR3 nucleotides read TGTGCCAGCAACCGAACCCGGCCGGACTCTGGCTACACCTTC. Its protein product is CASNRTRPDSGYTF.

The chain employs TRBV12-3 or TRBV12-4 and TRBJ2-6; possibly TRBD1 or TRBD2 for D (5 bases each). Trimming took off 3 bases at V and 0 bases at J, with 12 bases between the two ends. The CDR3 spans 17 residues. CDR3 bases: TGTGCCAGCAGTTTGAGGGACGGTCTCTCTGGGGCCAACGTCCTGACTTTC. Amino acid sequence: CASSLRDGLSGANVLTF.

This clonotype was detected ten times or more. This rearrangement joins TRBV29-1 to TRBJ1-2, with a tentative D call TRBD1 (5 bases). Germline CDR1 reads SQVTM; CDR2 reads ANQGSEA. V lost 1 base and J 8 bases, leaving 17 bases between the germline ends. There are 14 residues in the CDR3. CDR3 sequence (DNA): TGCAGCGTTGAAGGCCGGGACGGGCCTCGGGGCTACACCTTC. Its protein product is CSVEGRDGPRGYTF.

This clonotype was seen a few times. J is TRBJ2-1 and V is TRBV20-1; no reliable D call. The DNA end lines up better with TRBJ2-7; the J call may be wrong. The CDR3 extends over 11 amino acids. CDR1 is DFQATT, CDR2 SNEGSKA, per germline (reference sequence). The CDR3 here is CSVRLYNEQYF. The CDR3 nucleotides read TGCAGTGTCCGGCTCTACAATGAGCAGTACTTC.

This clonotype was seen more than once but under ten times. The chain joins TRBV4-1 to TRBJ1-1, with TRBD1 as a possible D gene (5 bases). Per the germline V gene, CDR1 is MGHRA and CDR2 is YSYEKL. Trimming cost V 3 bases and J 3 bases, with 14 bases left between them. There are 15 residues in the CDR3. Here the CDR3 DNA reads TGCGCCAGCAGCCAGGGTACAGGTTCCCACACTGAAGCTTTCTTT. It encodes CASSQGTGSHTEAFF.

This chain links TRBV28 with TRBJ1-1; D is possibly TRBD1 (6 bases). V lost 7 bases to trimming and J lost 1 base, with 16 bases between them. CDR3 length equals 15 residues. CDR1 and CDR2 from the germline V gene are MDHEN and SYDVKM. In nucleotides, the CDR3 is TGTGCCAGCACCTCGAGGACAGTTCCGAACACTGAAGCTTTCTTT. Protein product: CASTSRTVPNTEAFF.